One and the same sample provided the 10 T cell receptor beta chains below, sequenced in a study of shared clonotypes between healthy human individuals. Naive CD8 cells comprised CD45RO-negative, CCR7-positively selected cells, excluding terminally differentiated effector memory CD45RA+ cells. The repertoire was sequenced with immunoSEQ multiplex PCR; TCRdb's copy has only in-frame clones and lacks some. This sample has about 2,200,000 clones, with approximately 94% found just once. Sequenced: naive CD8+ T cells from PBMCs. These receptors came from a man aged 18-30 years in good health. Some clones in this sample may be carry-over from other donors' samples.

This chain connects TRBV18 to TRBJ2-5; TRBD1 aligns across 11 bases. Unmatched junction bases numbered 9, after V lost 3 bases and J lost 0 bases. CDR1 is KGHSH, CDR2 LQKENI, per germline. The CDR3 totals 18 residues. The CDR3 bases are TGTGCCAGCTCACCCTGGACAGGGGGCGCGGAAAACCAAGAGACCCAGTACTTC. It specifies CASSPWTGGAENQETQYF.

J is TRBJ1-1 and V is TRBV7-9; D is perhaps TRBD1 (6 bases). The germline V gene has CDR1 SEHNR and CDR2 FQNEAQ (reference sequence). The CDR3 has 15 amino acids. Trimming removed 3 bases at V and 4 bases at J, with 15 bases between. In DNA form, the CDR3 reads TGTGCCAGCAGCTTTGTGGGGGGGCGGTTCACTGAAGCTTTCTTT. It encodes CASSFVGGRFTEAFF. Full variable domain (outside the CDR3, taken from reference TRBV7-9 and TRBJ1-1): DTGVSQNPRHKITKRGQNVTFRCDPISEHNRLYWYRQTLGQGPEFLTYFQNEAQLEKSRLLSDRFSAERPKGSFSTLEIQRTEQGDSAMYLCASSFVGGRFTEAFFGQGTRLTVV.

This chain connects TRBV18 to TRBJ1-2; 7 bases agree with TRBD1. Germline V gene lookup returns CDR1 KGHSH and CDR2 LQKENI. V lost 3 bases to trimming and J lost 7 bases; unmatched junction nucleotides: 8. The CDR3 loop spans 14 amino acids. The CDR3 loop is CASSPLGQEPGYTF. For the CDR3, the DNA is TGTGCCAGCTCACCCTTAGGACAGGAACCTGGCTACACCTTC.

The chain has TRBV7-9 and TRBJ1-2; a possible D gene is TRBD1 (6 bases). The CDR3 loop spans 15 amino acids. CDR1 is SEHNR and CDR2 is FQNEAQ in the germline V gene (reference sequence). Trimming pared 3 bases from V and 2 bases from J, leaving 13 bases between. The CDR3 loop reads CASSFPAGQNYGYTF. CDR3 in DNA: TGTGCCAGCAGCTTTCCCGCAGGACAGAACTATGGCTACACCTTC.

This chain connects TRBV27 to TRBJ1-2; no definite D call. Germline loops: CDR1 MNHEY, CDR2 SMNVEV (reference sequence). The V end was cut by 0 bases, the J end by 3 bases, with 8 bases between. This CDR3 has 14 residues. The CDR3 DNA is TGTGCCAGCAGTTTATCCTGGCGGGACTATGGCTACACCTTC. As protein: CASSLSWRDYGYTF.

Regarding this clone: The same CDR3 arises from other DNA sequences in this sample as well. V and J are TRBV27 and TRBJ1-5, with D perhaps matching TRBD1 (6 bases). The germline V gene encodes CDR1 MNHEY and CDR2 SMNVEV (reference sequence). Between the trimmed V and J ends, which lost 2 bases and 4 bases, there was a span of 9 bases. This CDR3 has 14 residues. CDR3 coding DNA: TGTGCCAGCAGTTTAAGAGGGGGGAATCAGCCCCAGCATTTT. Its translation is CASSLRGGNQPQHF.

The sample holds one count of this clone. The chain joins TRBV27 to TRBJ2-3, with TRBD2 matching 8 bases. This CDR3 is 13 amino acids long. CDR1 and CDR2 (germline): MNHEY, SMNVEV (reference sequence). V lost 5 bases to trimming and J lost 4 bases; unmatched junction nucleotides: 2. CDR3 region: CASSRGGADTQYF. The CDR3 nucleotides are TGTGCCAGCAGTCGGGGGGGGGCAGATACGCAGTATTTT.

CDR3 protein: CASSSRGHTEAFF. The CDR3 coding sequence is TGTGCCAGCAGCTCAAGGGGGCACACTGAAGCTTTCTTT. The V call is TRBV7-2, the J call TRBJ1-1; 7 bases align to TRBD1. In germline, CDR1 is SGHTA, CDR2 FQGNSA. Unmatched junction bases numbered 2, after V lost 4 bases and J lost 3 bases. The length of the CDR3 is 13 residues.

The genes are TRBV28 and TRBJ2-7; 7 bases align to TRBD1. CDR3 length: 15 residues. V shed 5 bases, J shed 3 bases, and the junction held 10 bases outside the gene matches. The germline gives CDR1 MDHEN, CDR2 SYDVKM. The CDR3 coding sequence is TGTGCCAGCAGTAAGACCGGGACAGCCTTCTACGAGCAGTACTTC. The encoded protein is CASSKTGTAFYEQYF. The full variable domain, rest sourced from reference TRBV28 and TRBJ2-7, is DVKVTQSSRYLVKRTGEKVFLECVQDMDHENMFWYRQDPGLGLRLIYFSYDVKMKEKGDIPEGYSVSREKKERFSLILESASTNQTSMYLCASSKTGTAFYEQYFGPGTRLTVT.

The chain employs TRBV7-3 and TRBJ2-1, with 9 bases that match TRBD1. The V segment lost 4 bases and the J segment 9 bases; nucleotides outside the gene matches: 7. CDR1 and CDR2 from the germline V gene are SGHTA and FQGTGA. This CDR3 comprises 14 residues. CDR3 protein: CASSSRDRDPEQFF. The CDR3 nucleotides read TGTGCCAGCAGCTCCCGGGACAGGGACCCTGAGCAGTTCTTC.